Following are 29 T cell receptor beta chains from one sample sequenced in a study of T-cell memory formation after mild COVID-19. TCRdb redid the calling of the 5' RACE reads with MiXCR, one entry per CDR3 protein. Of under 200,000 distinct CDR3 sequences in the sample, 9.5% to 13% were seen once. Material for sequencing was PBMCs or a T cell subset sorted from them (not recorded which). Every receptor here comes from a young man who had mild COVID-19 (a few samples of this study predate the infection). Cell type and time point are not known.

This clonotype showed up just a few times. The chain couples TRBV4-1 to TRBJ2-1, with a possible D match to TRBD1 (6 bases). Germline CDR1 MGHRA, CDR2 YSYEKL. The CDR3 spans 16 residues. V was pared by 6 bases and J by 0 bases, with 15 bases between. The CDR3: CASRRNRVGSYNEQFF. CDR3 bases: TGCGCCAGCAGAAGAAACAGGGTCGGCTCCTACAATGAGCAGTTCTTC.

A remark on this clonotype: This may arise from a read error, as a much more abundant clone is one base away. The chain has TRBV12-3 or TRBV12-4 and TRBJ1-1; D perhaps matches TRBD1 (6 bases). The CDR3 is made up of 12 amino acids. Trimming pared 10 bases from V and 0 bases from J, leaving 9 bases between. CDR3 residues: CANRAMNTEAFF. CDR3 sequence (DNA): TGTGCCAACAGGGCCATGAACACTGAAGCTTTCTTT.

This clonotype was picked up many times. This chain uses TRBV6-2 or TRBV6-3 with TRBJ2-5, with D perhaps matching TRBD1 (6 bases). The V gene's germline CDR1 is MNHEY and CDR2 SVGEGT. The CDR3 length is 13 residues. CDR3 bases: TGTGCTTCACATCGGGACACCCAAGAGACCCAGTACTTC. It is translated as CASHRDTQETQYF.

This rearrangement joins TRBV20-1 to TRBJ2-3; no firm D call. Germline V gene sequence: CDR1 DFQATT, CDR2 SNEGSKA (reference sequence). This CDR3 comprises 12 residues. The germline V and J ends were trimmed by 6 bases and 2 bases, with 9 bases remaining between them. The CDR3 nucleotides read TGCAGTGCAGAGCAGGTCACAGATACGCAGTATTTT. Protein product: CSAEQVTDTQYF.

The sample holds a few counts of this clonotype. The V and J genes are TRBV15 and TRBJ1-2; unclear D gene. The CDR3 runs to 14 residues. Trimming removed 0 bases at V and 2 bases at J, with 7 bases between. The V gene's germline CDR1 is LNHNV and CDR2 YYDKDF (reference sequence). CDR3 in DNA: TGTGCCACCAGCAGAGAGGAGACGAACTATGGCTACACCTTC. Its protein is CATSREETNYGYTF.

A few counts support this clonotype. This chain links TRBV18 with TRBJ2-7; TRBD1 is a possible D gene (5 bases). The CDR3 runs 13 residues. V was cut by 5 bases and J by 4 bases, with 12 bases left in between. The germline V gene has CDR1 KGHSH and CDR2 LQKENI. CDR3 sequence (DNA): TGTGCCAGCTCAGACAGAACGGATTACGAGCAGTACTTC. This codes for CASSDRTDYEQYF.

This rearrangement joins TRBV6-2 or TRBV6-3 to TRBJ1-2; D is possibly TRBD1 (5 bases). This CDR3 is built from 16 residues. Trimming removed 0 bases at V and 7 bases at J, with 18 bases between. Germline CDR1 reads MNHEY; CDR2 reads SVGEGT. CDR3 amino acids: CASSYSESHRHVGYTF. CDR3 in DNA: TGTGCCAGCAGTTACTCAGAATCTCACAGGCATGTTGGCTACACCTTC.

This clonotype has only a few counts. This sequence joins TRBV6-2 or TRBV6-3 and TRBJ2-7; no clear D gene. Per the germline V gene, CDR1 is MNHEY and CDR2 is SVGEGT. V was cut by 0 bases and J by 4 bases, with 10 bases left in between. The CDR3 has 14 amino acids. CDR3 DNA sequence: TGTGCCAGCAGTTACTCGATTCTTTCATACGAGCAGTACGTC. It is translated as CASSYSILSYEQYV.

This clonotype was recorded only once. Here the CDR3 DNA reads TGTGCCAGCAGCAGACAGGGATCGTTGGGCTACACCTTC. Translated, it gives CASSRQGSLGYTF. The V and J genes are TRBV6-2 or TRBV6-3 and TRBJ1-2, with 7 bases matching TRBD1. The CDR3 loop spans 13 amino acids. Germline trimming cut 6 bases from V and 8 bases from J; bases unmatched to any gene: 9. Looked up from germline, CDR1 is MNHEY and CDR2 is SVGEGT.

This clonotype was counted ten times or more. The V call is TRBV6-5, the J call TRBJ2-6; 9 nucleotides agree with TRBD1. V was clipped by 2 bases and J by 4 bases; unmatched bases: 6. CDR3 length: 17 residues. The germline gives CDR1 MNHEY, CDR2 SVGAGI. CDR3 bases: TGTGCCAGCAGTTACGGACAGGGGCATGTGGGGGCCAACGTCCTGACTTTC. Protein sequence: CASSYGQGHVGANVLTF.

The gene calls are TRBV2 and TRBJ1-5; D remains unclear. Germline CDR1 is SNHLY and CDR2 is FYNNEI. With 8 bases removed from V and 8 bases from J, the gap between germline ends came to 13 bases. This CDR3 has 12 residues. The CDR3 protein is CASAPRNKPQHF. In DNA, the CDR3 is TGTGCCAGCGCTCCACGGAATAAGCCCCAGCATTTT.

This clonotype showed up just a few times. V and J are TRBV21-1 and TRBJ1-5; TRBD1 is the table's D call, not checked against the DNA. TRBV21-1 is a pseudogene locus. The CDR3 sequence is 15 residues long. This chain's CDR3 is CASARGVDGNQPQHF. CDR3 sequence (DNA): TGTGCCAGCGCAAGGGGGGTAGACGGGAATCAGCCCCAGCATTTT.

There are a few counts of this clonotype. The rearrangement joins TRBV15 to TRBJ1-2, with 7 bases matching TRBD1. The length of the CDR3 is 16 residues. V was clipped by 1 base and J by 0 bases; unmatched bases: 5. CDR1 and CDR2 from the germline V gene are LNHNV and YYDKDF (reference sequence). The CDR3 sequence is CATSRGGGGSNYGYTF. For the CDR3, the DNA is TGTGCCACCAGCAGAGGAGGAGGGGGCTCTAACTATGGCTACACCTTC.

This sequence joins TRBV5-1 and TRBJ2-5; D remains ambiguous. Germline values: CDR1 SGHRS, CDR2 YFSETQ. Trimming shortened V by 2 bases and J by 5 bases, and 16 bases separated the two germline ends. The CDR3 has 15 amino acids. CDR3 sequence (DNA): TGCGCCAGCAGCTTAGGTCAAACCTCTGAGGAGACCCAGTACTTC. Translation gives CASSLGQTSEETQYF.

This chain connects TRBV29-1 to TRBJ2-3; D gene uncertain. V lost 8 bases and J 2 bases, leaving 8 bases between the germline ends. Looked up from germline, CDR1 is SQVTM and CDR2 is ANQGSEA. This CDR3 region has 11 residues. The CDR3: CSTSYTDTQYF. The DNA for the CDR3 is TGCAGCACCAGCTACACAGATACGCAGTATTTT.

This clonotype appeared many times. The chain combines TRBV4-2 with TRBJ2-1; tentatively, D is TRBD2 (6 bases). In germline, CDR1 is LGHNA, CDR2 YNFKEQ. The CDR3 runs to 15 residues. V was trimmed by 3 bases and J by 8 bases, leaving 17 bases between them. CDR3 sequence: CASSQASTRSHEQFF. For the CDR3, the DNA is TGTGCCAGCAGCCAGGCCTCGACTAGATCCCATGAGCAGTTCTTC.

The chain is built from TRBV2 and TRBJ1-2; D uncertain. V lost 6 bases to trimming and J lost 4 bases, with 21 bases between them. Germline CDR1 is SNHLY and CDR2 is FYNNEI. The CDR3 extends over 16 amino acids. CDR3 in DNA: TGTGCCAGCAGACAAGGCGGGTGGGAGTCGGTCTATGGCTACACCTTC. It codes for CASRQGGWESVYGYTF.

This clonotype was seen a handful of times. The rearrangement joins TRBV9 to TRBJ1-1; D is perhaps TRBD1 (6 bases). This CDR3 has 19 amino acids. V lost 1 base, J lost 0 bases, and 22 bases lay in between. Germline-derived CDR1 and CDR2 are SGDLS and YYNGEE. CDR3 DNA sequence: TGTGCCAGCAGCGTAACCTACAGGGATTGGGGCTCTATGAACACTGAAGCTTTCTTT. This sequence encodes CASSVTYRDWGSMNTEAFF.

Ten or more counts support this clonotype. The gene calls are TRBV12-3 or TRBV12-4 and TRBJ1-2; tentative D call: TRBD1 (5 bases). The CDR3 length is 13 residues. The V gene lost 5 bases and the J gene lost 7 bases, with 14 bases spanning the gap. The CDR3 DNA is TGTGCCAGCAGTGGGGGTCCGAGTGGTGGCTACACCTTC. Encoded protein: CASSGGPSGGYTF.

The chain employs TRBV7-2 and TRBJ2-5; 7 bases agree with TRBD2. Per germline, CDR1 SGHTA and CDR2 FQGNSA. V lost 5 bases, J lost 1 base, and 7 bases stayed unmatched. The CDR3 totals 15 residues. The chain's CDR3 is CASSRSGVPQETQYF. For the CDR3, the DNA is TGTGCCAGCAGCCGGAGCGGGGTGCCCCAAGAGACCCAGTACTTC.

The sample holds many counts of this clonotype. The chain employs TRBV5-5 and TRBJ1-2; 8 bases line up with TRBD1. The germline CDR1 and CDR2 sequences are SGHKS and YYEKEE (reference sequence). The CDR3 totals 14 residues. Germline trimming cut 4 bases from V and 4 bases from J; bases unmatched to any gene: 6. DNA for the CDR3: TGTGCCAGCAGCGTGGGGACAGGCCTCTATGGCTACACCTTC. Its translation is CASSVGTGLYGYTF. Supplemented by reference TRBV5-5 and TRBJ1-2, the full variable domain reads DAGVTQSPTHLIKTRGQQVTLRCSPISGHKSVSWYQQVLGQGPQFIFQYYEKEERGRGNFPDRFSARQFPNYSSELNVNALLLGDSALYLCASSVGTGLYGYTFGSGTRLTVV.

The chain carries TRBV29-1 and TRBJ2-1; D is tentatively TRBD1 or TRBD2 (5 bases each). Germline CDR1 reads SQVTM; CDR2 reads ANQGSEA. V lost 3 bases, J lost 0 bases, and 15 bases lay in between. This CDR3 is built from 16 residues. CDR3 loop: CSVDYRDAGSYNEQFF. The CDR3 coding sequence is TGCAGCGTTGACTATCGGGACGCCGGCTCCTACAATGAGCAGTTCTTC.

This clonotype came up many times. V is TRBV6-5 and J is TRBJ2-3; D is ambiguous. The CDR3 has 14 amino acids. Between the trimmed V and J ends, which lost 1 base and 4 bases, there was a span of 9 bases. The V gene's germline CDR1 is MNHEY and CDR2 SVGAGI. The CDR3 is CASSYFGVSDTQYF. The CDR3 DNA reads TGTGCCAGCAGTTACTTTGGTGTGTCAGATACGCAGTATTTT.

The V call is TRBV20-1, the J call TRBJ2-1; D may be TRBD2 (6 bases). Germline V CDR1 and CDR2: DFQATT, SNEGSKA (reference sequence). The CDR3 totals 12 residues. The CDR3 protein is CSRGTSYNEQFF. The CDR3 nucleotides are TGCAGCCGGGGGACTTCCTACAATGAGCAGTTCTTC.

This clonotype was found a few times. The rearrangement joins TRBV9 to TRBJ2-5; D could derive from TRBD1 or TRBD2 (5 bases each). Per germline, CDR1 SGDLS and CDR2 YYNGEE. There are 15 residues in the CDR3. The V and J ends lost 3 bases and 9 bases respectively, with 21 bases between them. The CDR3 DNA sequence: TGTGCCAGCAGCGGACCCTCGGGACCGGGGAGACCCCAGTACTTC. Its protein product is CASSGPSGPGRPQYF.

The chain employs TRBV7-9 and TRBJ2-5, with a possible D match to TRBD2 (6 bases). Germline assignment: CDR1 SEHNR and CDR2 FQNEAQ (reference sequence). There are 13 residues in the CDR3. The germline V and J ends were trimmed by 2 bases and 5 bases, with 9 bases remaining between them. Here the CDR3 DNA reads TGTGCCAGCAGCTTATGGACTACGGAGACCCAGTACTTC. It yields the protein CASSLWTTETQYF.

This clonotype was seen many times. This chain uses TRBV7-2 with TRBJ2-5; no reliable D call. Trimming took 2 bases from V and 5 from J, leaving 6 bases between them. The CDR3 is 12 residues long. Germline V lookup: CDR1 SGHTA, CDR2 FQGNSA. The CDR3 DNA is TGTGCCAGCAGCTTACTAGGGGAGACCCAGTACTTC. Translation: CASSLLGETQYF. Together with reference TRBV7-2 and TRBJ2-5, the CDR3 gives the full variable domain: GAGVSQSPSNKVTEKGKDVELRCDPISGHTALYWYRQSLGQGLEFLIYFQGNSAPDKSGLPSDRFSAERTGGSVSTLTIQRTQQEDSAVYLCASSLLGETQYFGPGTRLLVL.

In its sample, this clonotype was seen a few times. For the CDR3, the DNA is TGTGCCAGCAGGCTAAGTAGTACGGAGACCCAGTACTTC. It translates to CASRLSSTETQYF. The chain links TRBV28 to TRBJ2-5; unclear D gene. The CDR3 sequence is 13 residues long. Trimming took 6 bases from V and 5 from J, leaving 13 bases between them. The germline V gene encodes CDR1 MDHEN and CDR2 SYDVKM.

This clonotype was recorded many times. The chain combines TRBV27 with TRBJ2-3; possible D gene TRBD2, 6 bases. The CDR3 runs to 15 residues. With 4 bases removed from V and 2 bases from J, the gap between germline ends came to 13 bases. Germline CDR1 and CDR2: MNHEY and SMNVEV (reference sequence). The CDR3 sequence: CASSSPAGNTDTQYF. The CDR3 DNA follows: TGTGCCAGCAGTTCTCCGGCGGGGAACACAGATACGCAGTATTTT.